Given below is one T cell receptor beta chain in context. The data were obtained in a study of blood T cell repertoires in COVID-19. Study information: Samples of COVID-19 (acute and convalescent) were obtained from the United States, Italy and Spain. The analysed material was cDNA or gDNA that came from T cells, B-cell-depleted T cells, or PBMCs.

The J segment lost 4 bases and the V segment lost 6 bases, leaving 4 bases of the junction unmatched. The CDR3 consists of 13 residues. Patients in Seattle were enrolled during active infection, then followed longitudinally. Authors' methods: Amplification of reference gene primers provided the estimated nucleated cell counts. Here immunoSEQ multiplex PCR was the method, and the copy in TCRdb shows in-frame clones only, minus some. That table furnishes V, J and clone size, whereas the DNA furnished D and trimming. The data hold fewer than 200,000 clones, with approximately 87% observed a single time.

This rearrangement joins TRBV12-3 or TRBV12-4 to TRBJ2-3, with 7 bases identical to TRBD2. Sample: peripheral blood. This receptor was obtained from a woman between 70 and 85 years old with COVID-19, enrolled during active disease. Here the CDR3 reads CASSRGVPDTQYF. CDR3 DNA sequence: TGTGCCAGCAGCCGGGGGGTCCCAGATACGCAGTATTTT.